The entry below gives a single T cell receptor beta chain sequence along with its context. What it recognizes is unknown. This sample is drawn from a study of cytomegalovirus exposure and HLA in healthy donors. Study-level findings and limits: Within an earlier analysis, most TCR beta V segments proved productive either about 90% or about 30% of the time.

CDR1 is SQVTM and CDR2 is ANQGSEA in the germline V gene. Trimming cost V 6 bases and J 4 bases, with 15 bases left between them. The CDR3 is 13 residues long. In the PCR, 60 Vbeta and 13 Jbeta primers were used. TCRdb's copy holds only in-frame clones and misses some; the assay was immunoSEQ multiplex PCR. Here the sample spans just over 150,000 clones, over 65% being singletons. This TCR came from a woman aged 40 to 50 in good health and CMV-seronegative. Material: PBMCs. V and J are TRBV29-1 and TRBJ1-2; D possibly corresponds to TRBD1 (5 bases). The CDR3 DNA follows: TGCAGCGTCCAAGGGGCGGGAAGCTATGGCTACACCTTC. Amino acid sequence: CSVQGAGSYGYTF. Combining the CDR3 with reference TRBV29-1 and TRBJ1-2 gives the whole variable domain SAVISQKPSRDICQRGTSLTIQCQVDSQVTMMFWYRQQPGQSLTLIATANQGSEATYESGFVIDKFPISRPNLTFSTLTVSNMSPEDSSIYLCSVQGAGSYGYTFGSGTRLTVV.